A selection of T cell receptor beta chains follows, all from one sample in a study of T cell responses to AZD1222 COVID-19 vaccine. This table comes from immunoSEQ multiplex PCR, and its TCRdb copy is limited to in-frame clones, with some not included. The repertoire holds approximately 73,000 clones, with over 80% as singletons. The source material was peripheral blood, sampled on day 0 of AZD1222 vaccination. The receptors were gathered from an adult in good health. Both conserved end residues are part of each CDR3. D genes are given only for firm matches. Some rows mark clone size as missing; the rest say once, few, many or name a class of expanded clone.

NA TRBJ1-2 NA TRBV6-1 14 TGTGCCAGCAGTGAAGCTGAGGGGAGGGATGGCTACACCTTC CASSEAEGRDGYTF
NA TRBJ1-2 NA TRBV28 13 TGTGCCAGCAGTTTAGACCTCCCGCCAGTCTCCACCTTC CASSLDLPPVSTF
NA TRBJ1-3 NA TRBV18 18 TGTGCCAGCTCACCACAGACGAAGGAGGGGGTCAGGCGAAACACCATATATTTT CASSPQTKEGVRRNTIYF
NA TRBJ1-6 NA TRBV29-1 14 TGCAGCGTGGCTGGACCGGGACGGAATTCACCCCTCCACTTT CSVAGPGRNSPLHF
NA TRBJ2-1 TRBD2 TRBV13 17 TGTGCCAGCAGCGCATATCTAGCGGCGAGCTCCTACAATGAGCAGTTCTTC CASSAYLAASSYNEQFF
NA TRBJ1-6 NA TRBV7-9 13 TGTGCCAGCAGCTCAGGACCTCCCCCACCCCTCCACTTT CASSSGPPPPLHF
NA TRBJ1-2 NA TRBV15 15 TGTGCCACCAGCAGAGATCGAGGAGTTAACTATGGCTACACCTTC CATSRDRGVNYGYTF
few TRBJ2-1 NA TRBV12-3/TRBV12-4 13 TGTGCCAGCAGTTTACGGAACGGCAATGAGCAGTTCTTC CASSLRNGNEQFF
NA TRBJ1-1 TRBD1 TRBV6-6 14 TGTGCCAGCAGTTCAAACCCGACAGGGACTGAAGCTTTCTTT CASSSNPTGTEAFF
NA TRBJ2-5 NA TRBV5-5 13 TGTGCCAGCAGCACGGACATTCAAGAGACCCAGTACTTC CASSTDIQETQYF
NA TRBJ2-5 TRBD1 TRBV11-2 15 TGTGCCAGCAGCCCAGACAGGGGGCGTCAGGAGACCCAGTACTTC CASSPDRGRQETQYF
NA TRBJ1-1 NA TRBV9 14 TGTGCCAGCAGCGTCATAACAGGGAACACTGAAGCTTTCTTT CASSVITGNTEAFF
NA TRBJ2-2 TRBD2 TRBV9 15 TGTGCCAGCAGCCCCCCCGGGGGACTAATCGGGGAGCTGTTTTTT CASSPPGGLIGELFF
once TRBJ1-4 NA TRBV6-1 15 TGTGCCAGCAGTGAATATGAGGCAACTAATGAAAAACTGTTTTTT CASSEYEATNEKLFF
NA TRBJ1-2 NA TRBV7-9 14 TGTGCCAGCAGCTTAGATTACGCGGACTATGGCTACACCTTC CASSLDYADYGYTF
NA TRBJ1-6 NA TRBV7-2 16 TGTGCCAGCAGCCCAAGAGGCAACTCCTATAATTCACCCCTCCACTTT CASSPRGNSYNSPLHF
NA TRBJ1-1 NA TRBV5-6 14 TGTGCCAGCTACAGGGACAACAAGGCCACTGAAGCTTTCTTT CASYRDNKATEAFF
NA TRBJ2-7 NA TRBV5-1 12 TGCGCCAGCAGGGCTGACGCCTACGAGCAGTACTTC CASRADAYEQYF
NA TRBJ2-4 NA TRBV18 14 TGTGCCAGCTCACCAGGCGAGACAGAAAACATTCAGTACTTC CASSPGETENIQYF
NA TRBJ1-4 NA TRBV28 16 TGTGCCAGCAGTTTAGAGGGGAGTTCAACTAATGAAAAACTGTTTTTT CASSLEGSSTNEKLFF
few TRBJ1-1 NA TRBV3-1/TRBV3-2 19 TGTGCCAGCAGCCAGGGGTTTATCCCAGTCTCACCCCTTGTCACTGAAGCTTTCTTT CASSQGFIPVSPLVTEAFF
NA TRBJ1-4 NA TRBV5-1 16 TGCGCCAGCAGCTTACCCCCCCGTGGGTTTGGTGAAAAACTGTTTTTT CASSLPPRGFGEKLFF
NA TRBJ1-5 TRBD1 TRBV3-1/TRBV3-2 15 TGTGCCAGCAGCCAAGGCCCCGGGACAGGGGTTCCCCAGCATTTT CASSQGPGTGVPQHF
NA TRBJ2-5 TRBD2 TRBV5-1 16 TGCGCCAGCAGCCGTGGACTAGCGGGGGTCGGGGAGACCCAGTACTTC CASSRGLAGVGETQYF
NA TRBJ2-7 NA TRBV4-2 14 TGTGCCAGCAGCCAGGAGCGCCTCTCCTACGAGCAGTACTTC CASSQERLSYEQYF
NA TRBJ1-1 NA TRBV5-1 18 TGCGCCAGCAGCTTGGCGGGAGAATCAGCTTTGGGCGGGGTTGAAGCTTTCTTT CASSLAGESALGGVEAFF
NA TRBJ2-2 TRBD2 TRBV5-4 17 TGTGCCAGCAGTTCAGGACTAGCGGGGTTGGACACCGGGGAGCTGTTTTTT CASSSGLAGLDTGELFF
NA TRBJ2-3 NA TRBV6-2/TRBV6-3 17 TGTGCCAGCAGCCCTACCCCTCCGGGACAAATCACAGATACGCAGTATTTT CASSPTPPGQITDTQYF